This T cell receptor beta chain appears in the sequencing data of a study of CXCR3-negative and CXCR3-positive naive CD8 T cells. Study results and limitations: CXCR3-positive naive cells had TRB CDR3s that were more hydrophobic than CXCR3-negative naive cells had. It was found that naive subsets had comparable surface CD5, and TCR strength was inferred from TRB CDR3 properties. Both naive subsets had comparably high diversity; memory CD8+ cells much lower.

The study made its TRB cDNA libraries by 5' RACE, adding UMI labels. TCRdb re-called the 5' RACE reads; one entry per CDR3 protein, DNA not given. The listing records some 150,000 distinct CDR3 sequences. The CDR3 contains 15 residues. Germline loops: CDR1 SEHNR, CDR2 FQNEAQ (reference sequence). Concerning this clonotype itself: The target antigen is unknown.

The source material was naive CXCR3+ CD8+ T cells from blood. Subset indicated: CD45RO-CCR7+CD27+CD95- naive CD8+ T cells expressing CXCR3 (TNR3+). This TCR was sampled from a human donor in good health. Some clones in this sample may be carry-over from other donors' samples. The chain links TRBV7-9 to TRBJ2-1; TCRdb's D call of TRBD1 is untestable without DNA. The CDR3 sequence: CASSLPRDSYNEQFF.